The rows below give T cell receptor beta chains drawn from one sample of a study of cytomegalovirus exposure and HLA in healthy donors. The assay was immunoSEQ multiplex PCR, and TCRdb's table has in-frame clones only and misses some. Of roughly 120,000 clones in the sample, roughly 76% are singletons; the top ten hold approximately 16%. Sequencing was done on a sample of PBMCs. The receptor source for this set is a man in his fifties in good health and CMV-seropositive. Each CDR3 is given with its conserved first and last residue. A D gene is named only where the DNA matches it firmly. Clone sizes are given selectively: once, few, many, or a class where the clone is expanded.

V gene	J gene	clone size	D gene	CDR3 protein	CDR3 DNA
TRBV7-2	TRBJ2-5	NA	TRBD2	CASSLLAGSETQYF	TGTGCCAGCAGCTTACTAGCGGGGTCGGAGACCCAGTACTTC
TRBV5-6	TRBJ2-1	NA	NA	CASSLDGNNEQFF	TGTGCCAGCAGCTTGGACGGGAACAATGAGCAGTTCTTC
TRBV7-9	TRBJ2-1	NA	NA	CASSLSPGNEQFF	TGTGCCAGCAGCTTATCCCCGGGCAATGAGCAGTTCTTC
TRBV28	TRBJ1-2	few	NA	CAILTGQIGYGYTF	TGTGCCATCCTCACAGGGCAGATTGGCTATGGCTACACCTTC
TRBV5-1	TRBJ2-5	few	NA	CASTFQGGEETQYF	TGCGCCAGCACCTTCCAGGGTGGCGAAGAGACCCAGTACTTC
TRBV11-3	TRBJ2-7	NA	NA	CASSKTAAYEQYF	TGTGCCAGCAGCAAGACTGCGGCCTACGAGCAGTACTTC
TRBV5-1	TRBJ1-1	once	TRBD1	CASSWGTGSMNTEAFF	TGCGCCAGCAGCTGGGGGACAGGGTCAATGAACACTGAAGCTTTCTTT
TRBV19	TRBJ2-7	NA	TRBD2	CATARGDEQYF	TGTGCCACCGCCCGGGGGGACGAGCAGTACTTC
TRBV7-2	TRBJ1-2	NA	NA	CASSLALEGLYGYTF	TGTGCCAGCAGCTTAGCCCTAGAGGGCCTGTATGGCTACACCTTC
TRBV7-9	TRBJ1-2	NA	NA	CASSLASGDGYTF	TGTGCCAGCAGCTTAGCGTCAGGCGATGGCTACACCTTC
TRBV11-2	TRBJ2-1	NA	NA	CASSSYPAYRYNEQFF	TGTGCCAGCAGCTCCTACCCCGCCTACAGATACAATGAGCAGTTCTTC
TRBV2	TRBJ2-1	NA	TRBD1	CASSAWTGYNEQFF	TGTGCCAGCAGCGCCTGGACAGGCTACAATGAGCAGTTCTTC
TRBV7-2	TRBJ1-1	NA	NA	CASSQEGGTREAFF	TGTGCCAGCAGCCAAGAGGGGGGGACAAGAGAAGCTTTCTTT
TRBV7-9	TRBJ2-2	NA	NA	CASSPQGGYTGELFF	TGTGCCAGCAGCCCACAAGGAGGATACACCGGGGAGCTGTTTTTT
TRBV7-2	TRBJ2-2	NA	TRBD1	CASSLDRVAGELFF	TGTGCCAGCAGCCTGGACAGGGTGGCCGGGGAGCTGTTTTTT
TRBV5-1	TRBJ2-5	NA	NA	CASSGGTGRGTQYF	TGCGCCAGCAGCGGAGGGACGGGTCGGGGGACCCAGTACTTC
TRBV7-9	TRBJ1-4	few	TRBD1	CSSSLVGTGTNEKLFF	TGTTCCAGCAGCTTAGTGGGGACAGGAACTAATGAAAAACTGTTTTTT
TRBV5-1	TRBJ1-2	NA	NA	CASSLGTENYGYTF	TGCGCCAGCAGCTTGGGGACAGAAAACTATGGCTACACCTTC
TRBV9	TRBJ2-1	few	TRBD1	CASSLYRGREQFF	TGTGCCAGCAGCTTATACAGGGGGCGTGAGCAGTTCTTC
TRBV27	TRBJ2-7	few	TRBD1	CASSRTGPHEQYF	TGTGCCAGCAGTCGGACAGGGCCCCACGAGCAGTACTTC
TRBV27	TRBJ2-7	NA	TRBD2	CASRAGGLYEQYF	TGTGCCAGCCGGGCGGGAGGCCTCTACGAGCAGTACTTC
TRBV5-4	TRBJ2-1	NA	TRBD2	CASSPGGTSGGQVNEQFF	TGTGCCAGCAGCCCTGGAGGGACTAGCGGGGGGCAAGTGAATGAGCAGTTCTTC
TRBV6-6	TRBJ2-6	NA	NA	CASSKGVAGANVLTF	TGTGCCAGCAGTAAAGGGGTTGCTGGGGCCAACGTCCTGACTTTC
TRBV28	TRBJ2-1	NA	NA	CASSLAEPNEQFF	TGTGCCAGCAGTTTAGCGGAACCCAATGAGCAGTTCTTC
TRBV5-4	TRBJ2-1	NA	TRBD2	CASSLGASGGSHEQFF	TGTGCCAGCAGCTTGGGGGCTAGCGGGGGGAGCCATGAGCAGTTCTTC
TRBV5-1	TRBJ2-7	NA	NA	CASSLEVNSYEQYF	TGCGCCAGCAGCCTCGAGGTTAACTCCTACGAGCAGTACTTC
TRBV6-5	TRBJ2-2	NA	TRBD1	CASSYPRTGGTGELFF	TGTGCCAGCAGTTACCCGAGGACAGGAGGCACCGGGGAGCTGTTTTTT
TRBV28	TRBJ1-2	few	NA	CAGSDRLGGYTF	TGTGCCGGGTCCGACAGGCTTGGTGGCTACACCTTC
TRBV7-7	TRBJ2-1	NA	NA	CASSSSVTNEQFF	TGTGCCAGCAGCAGCTCGGTAACGAATGAGCAGTTCTTC
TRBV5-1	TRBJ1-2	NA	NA	CASSPGQIYTF	TGCGCCAGCAGCCCCGGACAGATCTACACCTTC
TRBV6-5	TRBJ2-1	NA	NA	CASSPGDEQFF	TGTGCCAGCAGTCCCGGGGATGAGCAGTTCTTC
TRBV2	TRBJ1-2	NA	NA	CASSETQGFEANYGYTF	TGTGCCAGCAGTGAAACCCAGGGGTTTGAAGCTAACTATGGCTACACCTTC
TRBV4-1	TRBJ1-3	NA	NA	CASSQVVTFSGNTIYF	TGCGCCAGCAGCCAAGTAGTAACGTTCTCTGGAAACACCATATATTTT
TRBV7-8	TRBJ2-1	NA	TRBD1	CASSKAGTGGPNEQFF	TGTGCCAGCAGCAAAGCCGGGACAGGGGGCCCCAATGAGCAGTTCTTC
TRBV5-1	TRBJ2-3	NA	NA	CASSPMTSWFSDTQYF	TGCGCCAGCAGCCCGATGACTAGTTGGTTTTCGGATACGCAGTATTTT
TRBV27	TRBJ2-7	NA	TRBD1	CASSLTGDSYEQYF	TGTGCCAGCAGTTTGACAGGGGATTCCTACGAGCAGTACTTC
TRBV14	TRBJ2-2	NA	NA	CASSQDRGTNTGELFF	TGTGCCAGCAGCCAAGATAGGGGCACAAACACCGGGGAGCTGTTTTTT
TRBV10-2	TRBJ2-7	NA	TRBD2	CASSEYQRESDEQYF	TGCGCCAGCAGTGAGTATCAGCGGGAAAGCGACGAGCAGTACTTC
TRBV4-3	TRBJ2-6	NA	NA	CASSQDDSGPFSGANVLTF	TGCGCCAGCAGCCAAGATGATTCAGGTCCCTTCTCTGGGGCCAACGTCCTGACTTTC
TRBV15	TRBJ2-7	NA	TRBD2	CATSSKTSATYEQYF	TGTGCCACCAGCAGTAAGACTAGCGCTACCTACGAGCAGTACTTC
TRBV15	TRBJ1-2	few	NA	CATSRVSANYGYTF	TGTGCCACCAGCAGAGTCAGCGCTAACTATGGCTACACCTTC
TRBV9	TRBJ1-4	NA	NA	CASSVGVVQGVKLFF	TGTGCCAGCAGCGTAGGGGTGGTACAGGGCGTGAAACTGTTTTTT